This passage covers 23 T cell receptor beta chains from one sample sequenced in a study of blood T cell repertoires in COVID-19. Libraries were prepared by immunoSEQ multiplex PCR; TCRdb keeps only in-frame clonotypes and omits some of them. The sample lists about 130,000 clones; about four fifths were seen once. The material sequenced was peripheral blood. These TCRs come from a woman older than 75 with acute or convalescent COVID-19.

V gene TRBV2 combines with J gene TRBJ1-2; no reliable D call. Trimming took 4 bases from V and 0 from J, leaving 9 bases between them. CDR1 and CDR2 from the germline V gene are SNHLY and FYNNEI. The CDR3 has 14 residues. The CDR3 coding sequence is TGTGCCAGCAGTGGGGAGACGACTAACTATGGCTACACCTTC. This encodes CASSGETTNYGYTF.

The chain joins TRBV7-2 to TRBJ2-1, with 12 bases fitting TRBD2. This CDR3 is 14 amino acids long. Germline-derived CDR1 and CDR2 are SGHTA and FQGNSA. The V gene end was trimmed by 6 bases and the J gene end by 8 bases; junction bases not matched to a gene: 5. The CDR3 nucleotides read TGTGCCAGCAGGCCGACTAGCGGGAGTTATGAGCAGTTCTTC. Residues: CASRPTSGSYEQFF.

The rearrangement uses TRBV10-3 and TRBJ2-3, with 7 bases aligning to TRBD1. The CDR3 contains 13 residues. V shed 8 bases, J shed 6 bases, and the junction held 8 bases outside the gene matches. The germline gives CDR1 ENHRY, CDR2 SYGVKD. The chain's CDR3 is CAIGDRPQDTQYF. In DNA form, the CDR3 reads TGTGCCATCGGGGACAGACCGCAGGATACGCAGTATTTT.

V usage is TRBV4-1 and J usage is TRBJ1-2, with TRBD1 matching 7 bases. The CDR3 is made up of 16 amino acids. Trimming at V came to 4 bases and at J to 3 bases, leaving 11 bases not matched to a gene. CDR1 and CDR2 (germline): MGHRA, YSYEKL. CDR3 nucleotide sequence: TGCGCCAGCAGCCCACAGGACAGGAGGGTTGACTATGGCTACACCTTC. Translation: CASSPQDRRVDYGYTF.

The chain recombines TRBV5-6 with TRBJ2-1, with D unresolved. The CDR3 sequence is 16 residues long. Germline V gene data show CDR1 as SGHDT and CDR2 as YYEEEE. V lost 0 bases and J lost 6, with 16 bases in between. DNA of the CDR3: TGTGCCAGCAGCTTGGCGGCCCCCATTTCGGGCAATGAGCAGTTCTTC. Translation gives CASSLAAPISGNEQFF.

This sequence joins TRBV19 and TRBJ1-6; no firm D call. The CDR3 contains 13 residues. Trimming shortened V by 3 bases and J by 10 bases, and 10 bases separated the two germline ends. Germline CDR1 and CDR2: LNHDA and SQIVND (reference sequence). The CDR3, as DNA: TGTGCCAGTAGTATTGGGCAGGCCTCACCCCTCCACTTT. It translates to CASSIGQASPLHF.

This clone has only a few counts. The chain joins TRBV30 to TRBJ1-1; D might be TRBD1 (5 bases). The CDR3 runs to 13 residues. In germline, CDR1 is GTSNPN, CDR2 SVGIG (reference sequence). V shed 1 base and J shed 0 bases, with 6 bases lying between them. The CDR3 loop is CAWSAGLNTEAFF. CDR3 DNA sequence: TGTGCCTGGAGTGCAGGGTTGAACACTGAAGCTTTCTTT.

This clone showed up just once. CDR3 bases: TGTGCCAGCTCCCTCGTTGGGACAGGGCTCGGCGAGCAGTACTTC. It encodes CASSLVGTGLGEQYF. The rearrangement uses TRBV18 and TRBJ2-7, with 9 positions matching TRBD1. CDR3 length equals 15 residues. The germline CDR1 and CDR2 sequences are KGHSH and LQKENI. V gave up 6 bases and J gave up 6 bases; unmatched junction bases: 12.

V and J are TRBV29-1 and TRBJ2-1, with 8 positions matching TRBD2. V gave up 7 bases and J gave up 7 bases; unmatched junction bases: 9. Germline V CDR1 and CDR2: SQVTM, ANQGSEA. This CDR3 has 13 residues. CDR3 nucleotide sequence: TGCAGCGCCCTGCCGGGGGGGGAGAATGAGCAGTTCTTC. It encodes CSALPGGENEQFF.

The table lists this clone with a count of one. This chain uses TRBV7-2 with TRBJ1-4; no clear D. Deletions cut 5 bases from V and 3 bases from J, with 13 bases between. This CDR3 spans 15 amino acids. Germline loops: CDR1 SGHTA, CDR2 FQGNSA. The CDR3 nucleotides read TGTGCCAGCAGCGGTGTGTACGGTCCTAATGAAAAACTGTTTTTT. The encoded protein is CASSGVYGPNEKLFF.

The V gene is TRBV6-5, the J gene TRBJ2-7; TRBD2 matches at 10 bases. The CDR3 contains 15 residues. Germline lookup yields CDR1 MNHEY and CDR2 SVGAGI. V trimming: 0 bases; J trimming: 2 bases; junction bases outside the gene matches: 1. The chain's CDR3 is CASSYSSGRAYEQYF. The CDR3 DNA is TGTGCCAGCAGTTACTCGAGCGGGAGGGCCTACGAGCAGTACTTC.

The rearrangement joins TRBV7-9 to TRBJ2-7, with unresolved D. This CDR3 spans 12 amino acids. Germline CDR1 SEHNR, CDR2 FQNEAQ (reference sequence). V dropped 7 bases and J dropped 7 bases, with 14 bases sitting between them. CDR3 sequence: CASNGPSGEQYF. In DNA form, the CDR3 reads TGTGCCAGCAACGGCCCCTCCGGGGAGCAGTACTTC.

Only a few counts were recorded for this clone. The V gene is TRBV6-6, the J gene TRBJ2-2; the D is unclear. The CDR3 loop spans 12 amino acids. Germline CDR1 MNHNY, CDR2 SVGAGI (reference sequence). Trimming removed 3 bases from V and 6 bases from J, with 5 bases in between. DNA of the CDR3: TGTGCCAGCAGTTATGAGGCCGGGGAGCTGTTTTTT. Translation: CASSYEAGELFF.

This rearrangement joins TRBV5-5 to TRBJ1-4; 9 bases align to TRBD1. Germline-derived CDR1 and CDR2 are SGHKS and YYEKEE (reference sequence). V lost 4 bases and J lost 7; bases outside the gene matches: 11. The CDR3 has 16 residues. The CDR3, as DNA: TGTGCCAGCAGCCATCGCGTGGACAGGGGTTTTGAAAAACTGTTTTTT. It translates to CASSHRVDRGFEKLFF. Full variable domain (outside the CDR3, taken from reference TRBV5-5 and TRBJ1-4): DAGVTQSPTHLIKTRGQQVTLRCSPISGHKSVSWYQQVLGQGPQFIFQYYEKEERGRGNFPDRFSARQFPNYSSELNVNALLLGDSALYLCASSHRVDRGFEKLFFGSGTQLSVL.

This rearrangement joins TRBV7-6 to TRBJ1-1, with 7 positions matching TRBD1. CDR3 length: 15 residues. Germline V gene sequence: CDR1 SGHVS, CDR2 FNYEAQ. V trimming: 3 bases; J trimming: 2 bases; junction bases outside the gene matches: 6. For the CDR3, the DNA is TGTGCCAGCAGCTTGGGACAGACTTATAACACTGAAGCTTTCTTT. Encoded protein: CASSLGQTYNTEAFF.

This chain uses TRBV7-7 with TRBJ1-4, with D possibly being TRBD1 (5 bases). The CDR3 is 13 amino acids. The V and J ends lost 3 bases and 10 bases respectively, with 12 bases between them. Germline lookup yields CDR1 SSHAT and CDR2 FNYEAQ (reference sequence). CDR3 DNA: TGTGCCAGCAGCTTGGAGCCTCAGGGAAAACTGTTTTTT. It yields the protein CASSLEPQGKLFF.

The V gene is TRBV10-3, the J gene TRBJ1-5; the D is unclear. V was pared by 3 bases and J by 5 bases, with 5 bases between. The CDR3 is made up of 12 amino acids. The germline V gene encodes CDR1 ENHRY and CDR2 SYGVKD. The CDR3 sequence is CAISESYQPQHF. For the CDR3, the DNA is TGTGCCATCAGTGAAAGCTATCAGCCCCAGCATTTT.

This chain links TRBV5-1 with TRBJ2-5, with 10 bases identical to TRBD1. Germline lookup yields CDR1 SGHRS and CDR2 YFSETQ. J gave up 3 bases and V 4 bases, and 6 bases lay outside the gene matches. The length of the CDR3 is 15 residues. The CDR3 reads CASSNAGTGEETQYF. The CDR3 nucleotides read TGCGCCAGCAGCAATGCCGGGACAGGGGAAGAGACCCAGTACTTC.

The V call is TRBV7-2, the J call TRBJ2-4, with a tentative D call TRBD2 (6 bases). Trimming took off 4 bases at V and 4 bases at J, with 14 bases between the two ends. Germline V CDR1 and CDR2: SGHTA, FQGNSA. CDR3 length equals 15 residues. In DNA, the CDR3 is TGTGCCAGCAGCTCCCAGACGGGAGTTAAAAACATTCAGTACTTC. Its translation is CASSSQTGVKNIQYF. Full variable domain (missing parts from reference TRBV7-2 and TRBJ2-4): GAGVSQSPSNKVTEKGKDVELRCDPISGHTALYWYRQSLGQGLEFLIYFQGNSAPDKSGLPSDRFSAERTGGSVSTLTIQRTQQEDSAVYLCASSSQTGVKNIQYFGAGTRLSVL.

The chain employs TRBV6-4 and TRBJ2-3; the match to TRBD2 covers 7 bases. The length of the CDR3 is 15 residues. The V gene's germline CDR1 is MRHNA and CDR2 SNTAGT. Trimming at V came to 4 bases and at J to 2 bases, leaving 6 bases not matched to a gene. The DNA of the CDR3 is TGTGCCAGCAGTGCCAACGGGGGGTCCACAGATACGCAGTATTTT. Translation: CASSANGGSTDTQYF.

The rearrangement links TRBV10-2 to TRBJ2-7; 7 bases fit TRBD1. The CDR3 spans 16 residues. From germline, CDR1 is WSHSY and CDR2 SAAADI. J gave up 5 bases and V 4 bases, and 14 bases lay outside the gene matches. CDR3 in amino acids: CASSAPDRNPLNEQYF. DNA of the CDR3: TGCGCCAGCAGTGCTCCGGACAGGAACCCCCTCAACGAGCAGTACTTC.

The chain has TRBV7-6 and TRBJ2-7; TRBD2 aligns across 12 bases. Germline V gene lookup returns CDR1 SGHVS and CDR2 FNYEAQ. The CDR3 is made up of 15 amino acids. V lost 4 bases, J lost 7 bases, and 8 bases stayed unmatched. CDR3 in amino acids: CASSSRLAGVEEQYF. CDR3 sequence (DNA): TGTGCCAGCAGCTCCAGACTAGCGGGGGTCGAAGAGCAGTACTTC.

The chain joins TRBV6-1 to TRBJ1-2; D uncertain. V dropped 2 bases and J dropped 4 bases, with 11 bases sitting between them. CDR3 length equals 14 residues. CDR1 and CDR2 from the germline V gene are MNHNS and SASEGT. The CDR3 region has the DNA TGTGCCAGCAGTGAAAGGCGGCGGAGCTATGGCTACACCTTC. This gives the protein CASSERRRSYGYTF.